This TCR beta chain was recovered during a study of CD8 T cells in Susac syndrome. This clonotype was counted a single time. Sequencing of TCR beta was carried out in blood CD8+ and CD4+ T cells. FACS enriched CD8+ TEMRA cells, while bulk CD8+ and CD4+ were negatively isolated. Random hexamers were used to reverse transcribe an amount of about 0.45 to 1 ug RNA. An immunoSEQ multiplex PCR amplified TCR beta CDR3 over 54 Vbeta and 13 Jbeta. TCRdb itself ran the immunoSEQ multiplex PCR reads through MiXCR, one entry per CDR3 protein. This table has about 200,000 distinct CDR3 sequences, 90% to 95% appearing once. The V gene's germline CDR1 is KGHSH and CDR2 LQKENI. The CDR3 runs to 16 residues. J gave up 2 bases and V 2 bases, and 8 bases lay outside the gene matches.

The sequencing input was CD4+ T cells from PBMCs. The TCR originated in a human donor in good health. The chain is built from TRBV18 and TRBJ2-5, with 7 bases fitting TRBD2. The CDR3 DNA reads as TGTGCCAGCTCACCATTGTCTAGCGGCGGTCAAGAGACCCAGTACTTC. Residues: CASSPLSSGGQETQYF. The complete variable domain, with remaining parts taken from reference TRBV18 and TRBJ2-5, reads NAGVMQNPRHLVRRRGQEARLRCSPMKGHSHVYWYRQLPEEGLKFMVYLQKENIIDESGMPKERFSAEFPKEGPSILRIQQVVRGDSAAYFCASSPLSSGGQETQYFGPGTRLLVL.